The text below deals with one T cell receptor beta chain. Just one base apart from a much larger clone, this may be a read error. For TCR beta, libraries came from iRepertoire HTBI primers and Arm-PCR of CDR3 regions. TCRdb reprocessed the multiplex PCR reads with MiXCR, giving one entry per CDR3 protein. Here the sample spans hundreds of thousands of distinct CDR3 sequences, roughly 15% being singletons. These data originate in a study of regulatory T cells in long-lasting Graves disease. The CDR3 has 17 residues. Per the germline V gene, CDR1 is MNHEY and CDR2 is SMNVEV (reference sequence). The time point here: newly diagnosed GD, antithyroid drugs for less than 3 months. The TCR library was made from RNA extracted from PBMCs. The same data also contributed to another study, on T cells in Graves' hyperthyroidism and ophthalmopathy.

The chain uses TRBV27 and TRBJ2-1, with 9 bases identical to TRBD1. This material consisted of peripheral blood mononuclear cells (PBMCs), taken at new diagnosis, from a patient treated with antithyroid drugs. This TCR was sampled from a woman between 25 and 40 years old with Graves disease. Here the CDR3 reads CTSSPRWAGQGMGEQFF. Written as DNA, the CDR3 is TGTACCAGCAGCCCTCGATGGGCGGGACAGGGTATGGGTGAGCAGTTCTTC.